The text below deals with one T cell receptor beta chain. This entry belongs to a study of cytomegalovirus exposure and HLA in healthy donors. With 60 Vbeta and 13 Jbeta primers, the PCR was carried out. The protocol was immunoSEQ multiplex PCR, while the TCRdb copy is restricted to in-frame clones and leaves out a portion. The listing records 150,000 to 200,000 clones. The V and J ends lost 1 base and 8 bases respectively, with 11 bases between them. Per the germline V gene, CDR1 is MNHNS and CDR2 is SASEGT. This CDR3 comprises 13 residues. Sequencing input: PBMCs. The rearrangement links TRBV6-1 to TRBJ1-2; tentatively, D is TRBD1 (5 bases). The TCR sequence derives from a woman under 30 in good health and CMV-seropositive. CDR3 sequence reads: CASSEGRGGGYTF. The CDR3 nucleotides are TGTGCCAGCAGTGAAGGTAGGGGAGGAGGCTACACCTTC.